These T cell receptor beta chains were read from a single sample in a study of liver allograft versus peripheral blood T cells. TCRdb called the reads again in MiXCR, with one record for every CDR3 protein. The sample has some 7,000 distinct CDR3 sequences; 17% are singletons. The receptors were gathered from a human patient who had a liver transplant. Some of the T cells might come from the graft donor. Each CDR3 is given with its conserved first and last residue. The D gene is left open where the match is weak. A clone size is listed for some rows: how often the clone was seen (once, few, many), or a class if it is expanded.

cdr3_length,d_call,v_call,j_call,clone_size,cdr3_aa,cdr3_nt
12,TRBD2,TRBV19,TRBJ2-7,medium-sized,CASSTAGGGQYF,TGTGCCAGTAGCACCGCGGGGGGGGGGCAGTACTTC
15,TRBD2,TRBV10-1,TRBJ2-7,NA,CASSDGSSGTYEQYF,TGCGCCAGCAGTGATGGGTCTAGCGGAACCTACGAGCAGTACTTC
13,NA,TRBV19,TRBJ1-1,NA,CASSSTGHQKAFF,TGTGCCAGTAGTAGTACGGGACACCAGAAGGCTTTCTTT
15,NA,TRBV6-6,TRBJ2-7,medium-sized,CASTPGQGHSYEQYF,TGTGCCAGCACCCCCGGGCAGGGCCATTCCTACGAGCAGTACTTC
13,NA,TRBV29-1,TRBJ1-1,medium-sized,CSAQAGEGAEAFF,TGCAGCGCTCAAGCGGGGGAAGGAGCTGAAGCTTTCTTT
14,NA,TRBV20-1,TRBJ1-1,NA,CSARFGGGNTEAFF,TGCAGTGCTAGATTCGGGGGGGGGAACACTGAAGCTTTCTTT
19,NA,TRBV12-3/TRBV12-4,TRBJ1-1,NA,CASSLIFLRGRSRNTEAFF,TGTGCCAGCAGTTTAATTTTTCTCAGGGGACGATCGAGGAACACTGAAGCTTTCTTT
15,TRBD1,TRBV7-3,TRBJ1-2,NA,CASSLSGTDNYGYTF,TGTGCCAGCAGCTTAAGCGGGACAGATAACTATGGCTACACCTTC
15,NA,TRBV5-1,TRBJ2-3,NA,CASSLGAASTDTQYF,TGCGCCAGCAGCTTGGGGGCGGCCAGCACAGATACGCAGTATTTT
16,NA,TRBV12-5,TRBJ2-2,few,CASGLVRQTTSGELFF,TGTGCTAGTGGTTTGGTACGGCAGACAACGTCCGGGGAGCTGTTTTTT
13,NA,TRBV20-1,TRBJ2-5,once,CSARRIRRETQYF,TGCAGTGCTCGCAGGATCAGGCGGGAGACCCAGTACTTC
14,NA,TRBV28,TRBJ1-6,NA,CAGGEGHSNSPLHF,TGTGCTGGGGGGGAGGGCCATTCAAATTCACCCCTCCACTTT
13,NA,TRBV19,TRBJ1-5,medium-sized,CASKSTEPRPQHF,TGTGCCAGTAAGAGTACAGAACCTCGGCCCCAGCATTTT
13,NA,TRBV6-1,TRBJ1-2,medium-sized,CASSEAGDEGYTF,TGTGCCAGCAGTGAAGCTGGGGACGAAGGCTACACCTTC
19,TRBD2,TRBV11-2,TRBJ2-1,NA,CASSFLGLAGASSYNEQFF,TGTGCCAGCAGCTTCCTGGGACTAGCGGGGGCGAGCTCCTACAATGAGCAGTTCTTC
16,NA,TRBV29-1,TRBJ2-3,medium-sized,CSVPSQAMFLTDTQYF,TGCAGCGTTCCAAGTCAGGCCATGTTCCTCACAGATACGCAGTATTTT
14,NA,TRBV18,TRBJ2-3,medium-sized,CASSLRRETDTQYF,TGTGCCAGCTCATTGAGGAGGGAGACAGATACGCAGTATTTT
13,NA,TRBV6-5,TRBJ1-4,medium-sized,CASSYSKGGKLFF,TGTGCCAGCAGTTACTCAAAGGGGGGAAAACTGTTTTTT
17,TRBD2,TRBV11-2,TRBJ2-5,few,CASSLSGRLAGGETQYF,TGTGCCAGCAGCTTATCTGGTCGGCTAGCGGGAGGAGAGACCCAGTACTTC
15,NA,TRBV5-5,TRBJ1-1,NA,CASSLGEIPNTEAFF,TGTGCCAGCAGCTTGGGAGAAATTCCGAACACTGAAGCTTTCTTT
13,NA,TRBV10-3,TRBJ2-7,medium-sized,CAISVLQGNEQYF,TGTGCCATCAGTGTTCTACAGGGAAACGAGCAGTACTTC
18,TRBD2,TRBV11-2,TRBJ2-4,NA,CASSKPGTSGGPKNIQYF,TGTGCCAGCAGCAAACCCGGGACTAGCGGGGGGCCCAAAAACATTCAGTACTTC
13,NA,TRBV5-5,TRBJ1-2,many,CASRFDSLYGYTF,TGTGCCAGCAGATTCGACAGCTTATATGGCTACACCTTC
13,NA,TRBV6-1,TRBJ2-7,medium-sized,CVSHPGQDYEQYF,TGTGTCTCACATCCGGGACAAGACTACGAGCAGTACTTC
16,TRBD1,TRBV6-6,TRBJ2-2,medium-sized,CASSYRRQGKTGELFF,TGTGCCAGCAGTTACCGCAGACAGGGGAAAACCGGGGAGCTGTTTTTT
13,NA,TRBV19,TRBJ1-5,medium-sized,CASSIATNQPQHF,TGTGCCAGTAGTATAGCCACGAATCAGCCCCAGCATTTT
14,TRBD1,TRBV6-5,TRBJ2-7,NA,CASRPSGTAYEQYF,TGTGCCAGCAGACCCTCCGGGACAGCCTACGAGCAGTACTTC
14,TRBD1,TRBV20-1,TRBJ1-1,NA,CSARGRGLSTEAFF,TGCAGTGCTAGAGGAAGGGGGCTGAGCACTGAAGCTTTCTTT
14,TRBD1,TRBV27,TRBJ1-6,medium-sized,CASSFGTGASPLHF,TGTGCCAGCAGTTTCGGGACAGGGGCTTCACCCCTCCACTTT
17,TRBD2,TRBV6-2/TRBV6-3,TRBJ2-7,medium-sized,CASSISYGGGRAYEQYF,TGTGCCAGCAGTATAAGTTACGGGGGCGGGAGGGCCTACGAGCAGTACTTC
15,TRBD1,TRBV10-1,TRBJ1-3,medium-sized,CASRWTGGDGNTIYF,TGCGCCAGCAGGTGGACAGGGGGCGATGGAAACACCATATATTTT
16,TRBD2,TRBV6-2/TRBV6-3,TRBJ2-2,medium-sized,CASRRLAGGNTGELFF,TGTGCCAGCCGTCGGCTAGCGGGGGGGAACACCGGGGAGCTGTTTTTT
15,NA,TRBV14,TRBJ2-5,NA,CASSQDLWGLETQYF,TGTGCCAGCAGCCAAGATCTGTGGGGGCTCGAGACCCAGTACTTC
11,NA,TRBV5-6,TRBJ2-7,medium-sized,CASSLQFEQYF,TGTGCCAGCAGCCTACAATTCGAGCAGTACTTC
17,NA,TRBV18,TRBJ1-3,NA,CAGSPPGSGISGNTIYF,TGTGCCGGCTCACCACCCGGCAGCGGTATCTCTGGAAACACCATATATTTT
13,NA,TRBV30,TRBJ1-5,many,CAWSVLRGQPQHF,TGTGCCTGGAGTGTACTGAGGGGCCAGCCCCAGCATTTT
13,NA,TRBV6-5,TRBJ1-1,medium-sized,CASSYAGGLEAFF,TGTGCCAGCAGTTACGCGGGGGGCCTTGAAGCTTTCTTT
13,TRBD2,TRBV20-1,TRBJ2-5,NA,CSAKAGLYETQYF,TGCAGTGCTAAAGCGGGACTATATGAGACCCAGTACTTC
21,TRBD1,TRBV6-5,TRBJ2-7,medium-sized,CASSGYGVLRGGAVSFYEQYF,TGTGCCAGCAGCGGCTACGGGGTATTACGAGGGGGCGCAGTTAGTTTTTACGAGCAGTACTTC
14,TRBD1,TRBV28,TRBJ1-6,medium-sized,CASSSGGYNSPLHF,TGTGCCAGCAGTTCAGGGGGCTATAATTCACCCCTCCACTTT
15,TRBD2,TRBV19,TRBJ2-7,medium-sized,CASTLTSGPSYEQYF,TGTGCCAGTACCCTCACTAGCGGACCTTCCTACGAGCAGTACTTC
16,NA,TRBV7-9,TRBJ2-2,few,CASSLGLLIGAGELFF,TGTGCCAGCAGCTTAGGACTATTAATAGGGGCCGGGGAGCTGTTTTTT
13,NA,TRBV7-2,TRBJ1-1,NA,CASSYRRDTEAFF,TGTGCCAGCAGCTACAGGAGGGACACTGAAGCTTTCTTT
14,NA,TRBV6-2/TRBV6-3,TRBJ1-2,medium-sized,CASSYISGGFGYTF,TGTGCCAGCAGTTATATCTCGGGGGGCTTTGGCTACACCTTC
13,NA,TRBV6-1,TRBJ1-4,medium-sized,CASSGSQREKLFF,TGTGCCAGCAGTGGCAGCCAGAGGGAAAAACTGTTTTTT
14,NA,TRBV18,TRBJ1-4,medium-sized,CASSPPGPEKKLFF,TGTGCCAGCTCACCACCTGGGCCCGAGAAAAAACTGTTTTTT
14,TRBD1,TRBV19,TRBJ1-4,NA,CASGPRGTNEKLFF,TGTGCCAGTGGTCCCAGGGGGACTAATGAAAAACTGTTTTTT
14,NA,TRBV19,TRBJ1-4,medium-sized,CASSIGGISEKLFF,TGTGCCAGTAGTATTGGAGGGATTAGCGAAAAACTGTTTTTT
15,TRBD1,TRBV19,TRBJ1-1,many,CASSFLGTGNTEAFF,TGTGCCAGTAGTTTCCTCGGGACAGGGAACACTGAAGCTTTCTTT
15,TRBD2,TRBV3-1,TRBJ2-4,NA,CASSQGETSVHIQYF,TGTGCCAGCAGCCAAGGGGAAACTAGCGTTCACATTCAGTACTTC
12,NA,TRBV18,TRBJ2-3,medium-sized,CASSPRTGTQYF,TGTGCCAGCTCACCGCGGACGGGGACGCAGTATTTT
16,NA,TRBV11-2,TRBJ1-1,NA,CASSLGQGVGDTEAFF,TGTGCCAGCAGCTTAGGGCAGGGTGTGGGGGACACTGAAGCTTTCTTT
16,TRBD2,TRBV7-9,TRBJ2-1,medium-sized,CASSLVGLAGYNEQFF,TGTGCCAGCAGCTTAGTAGGACTAGCGGGCTACAATGAGCAGTTCTTC
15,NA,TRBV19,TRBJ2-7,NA,CASSMPGAGLYEQYF,TGTGCCAGTAGTATGCCAGGGGCGGGCCTTTACGAGCAGTACTTC
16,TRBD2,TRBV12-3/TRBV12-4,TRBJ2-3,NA,CASSPAPAGATDTQYF,TGTGCCAGCAGTCCCGCCCCAGCGGGGGCCACAGATACGCAGTATTTT
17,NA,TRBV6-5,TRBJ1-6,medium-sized,CASTRGPPGSYNSPLHF,TGTGCCAGCACCCGGGGACCGCCTGGCTCCTATAATTCACCCCTCCACTTT
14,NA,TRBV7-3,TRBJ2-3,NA,CASSLGGITDTQYF,TGTGCCAGCAGCTTAGGGGGGATCACAGATACGCAGTATTTT
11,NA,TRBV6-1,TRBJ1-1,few,CASTFNTEAFF,TGTGCCAGCACGTTTAACACTGAAGCTTTCTTT
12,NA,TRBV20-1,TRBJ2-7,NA,CSATGRPLEQYF,TGCAGCGCGACAGGGAGGCCCCTCGAGCAGTACTTC